Sequencing of this T cell receptor beta chain was carried out in a study of shared clonotypes between healthy human individuals. Concerning this clone: Its antigen remains unknown.

Here immunoSEQ multiplex PCR was the method, and the copy in TCRdb shows in-frame clones only, minus some. The repertoire holds about 2,200,000 clones, 85% to 95% seen once, with roughly 1.7% in the top ten. Naive CD8 cells lacked CD45RO and underwent positive selection for CCR7, leaving out terminally differentiated effector memory CD45RA+ cells. Study results and limitations: The study generally estimated greater richness for naive than memory subsets.

Specimen: naive CD8+ T cells from PBMCs. The clonotype was recovered from a young man in good health. Some clones in this sample may be carry-over from other donors' samples.

CDR3 sequence reads: CASSLWQGLGGELFF. The CDR3 DNA sequence: TGCGCCAGCAGCTTGTGGCAGGGGCTGGGCGGGGAGCTGTTTTTT. The chain couples TRBV5-1 to TRBJ2-2; D perhaps matches TRBD1 (6 bases). CDR3 length: 15 residues. V lost 1 base and J lost 7, with 14 bases in between. CDR1 is SGHRS, CDR2 YFSETQ, per germline.